This TCR beta chain came from a study of OX40 agonist ivuxolimab in advanced cancers. The table came from immunoSEQ multiplex PCR; TCRdb's copy has only in-frame clones and leaves some out. This sample carries tens of thousands of clones, around four fifths of them seen once, and the ten largest clones take around 1.8%. This CDR3 comprises 15 residues. Germline lookup yields CDR1 SGHVS and CDR2 FNYEAQ. V was clipped by 4 bases and J by 4 bases; unmatched bases: 7. The material was CD4+ or CD8+ T cells sorted from blood, obtained in a trial of the OX40 agonist ivuxolimab. This sequence joins TRBV7-6 and TRBJ2-1; 7 bases map to TRBD2. The TCR sequence derives from an adult with an advanced solid tumor such as melanoma, head and neck, liver or kidney cancer. CDR3 bases: TGTGCCAGCAGCTCTGGGCGGGGGACTTACAATGAGCAGTTCTTC. This encodes CASSSGRGTYNEQFF.